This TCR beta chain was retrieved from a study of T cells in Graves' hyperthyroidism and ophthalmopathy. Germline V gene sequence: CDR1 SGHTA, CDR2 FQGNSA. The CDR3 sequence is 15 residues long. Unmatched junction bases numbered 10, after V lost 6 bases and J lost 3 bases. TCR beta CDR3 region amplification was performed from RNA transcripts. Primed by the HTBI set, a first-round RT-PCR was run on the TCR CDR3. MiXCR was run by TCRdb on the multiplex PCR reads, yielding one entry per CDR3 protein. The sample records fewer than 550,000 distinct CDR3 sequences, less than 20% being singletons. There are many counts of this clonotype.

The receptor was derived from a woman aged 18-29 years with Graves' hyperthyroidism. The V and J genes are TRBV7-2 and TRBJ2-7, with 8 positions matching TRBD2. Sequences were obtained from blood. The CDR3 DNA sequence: TGTGCCAGCAGTCTTACGCGGGGGGAGGGCTACGAGCAGTACTTC. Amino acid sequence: CASSLTRGEGYEQYF.